This TCR beta chain was sequenced during a study of T cells in localized non-small cell lung cancer. Sequencing used immunoSEQ multiplex PCR; TCRdb keeps in-frame clones, though not all of them. The sample contains tens of thousands of clones, about 85% of which appear only once. CDR1 is LNHDA, CDR2 SQIVND, per germline (reference sequence). This CDR3 region has 14 residues. Trimming took 5 bases from V and 0 from J, leaving 8 bases between them. This material consisted of PBMCs, taken before any cancer treatment. The J gene is TRBJ2-1, the V gene TRBV19; D is uncertain. The TCR sequence derives from a man between 40 and 70 years old with stage II lung adenocarcinoma. CDR3 coding DNA: TGTGCCAGTAGTCCCTCGAGCTCCTACAATGAGCAGTTCTTC. Encoded protein: CASSPSSSYNEQFF.